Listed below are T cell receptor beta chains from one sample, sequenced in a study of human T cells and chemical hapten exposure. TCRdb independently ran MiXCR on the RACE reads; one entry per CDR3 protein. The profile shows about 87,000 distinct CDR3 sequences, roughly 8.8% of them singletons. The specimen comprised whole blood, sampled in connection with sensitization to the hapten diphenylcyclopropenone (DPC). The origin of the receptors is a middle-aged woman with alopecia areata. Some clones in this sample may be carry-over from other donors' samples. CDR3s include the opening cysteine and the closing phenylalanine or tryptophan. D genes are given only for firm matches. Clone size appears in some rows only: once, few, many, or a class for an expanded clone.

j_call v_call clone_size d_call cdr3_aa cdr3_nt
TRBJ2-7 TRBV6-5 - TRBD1 CASSYPRTGGKLYEQYF TGTGCCAGCAGTTACCCACGGACAGGGGGAAAACTCTACGAGCAGTACTTC
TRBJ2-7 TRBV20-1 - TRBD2 CSARGGGGRWYEQYF TGCAGTGCTAGAGGAGGCGGGGGGCGATGGTACGAGCAGTACTTC
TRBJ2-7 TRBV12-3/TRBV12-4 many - CASRTGYEQYF TGTGCCAGCAGGACGGGGTACGAGCAGTACTTC
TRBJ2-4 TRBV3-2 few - CASTTGAKNIQYF TGTGCCAGCACCACGGGGGCCAAAAACATTCAGTACTTC
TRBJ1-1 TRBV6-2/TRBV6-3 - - CASSYPRDRLFMNTEAFF TGTGCCAGCAGTTACCCCCGGGACCGATTATTCATGAACACTGAAGCTTTCTTT
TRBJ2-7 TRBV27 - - CASGTQSTYEQYF TGTGCCAGCGGAACCCAATCCACCTACGAGCAGTACTTC
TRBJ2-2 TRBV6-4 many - CASSDKETGELFF TGTGCCAGCAGTGACAAGGAGACCGGGGAGCTGTTTTTT
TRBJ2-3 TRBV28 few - CASSLVTGSTDTQYF TGTGCCAGCAGTTTAGTGACGGGCAGCACAGATACGCAGTATTTT
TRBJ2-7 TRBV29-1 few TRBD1 CSVGDSGQYF TGCAGCGTGGGGGACAGCGGGCAGTACTTC
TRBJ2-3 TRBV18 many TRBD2 CASSPPLGGTDTQYF TGTGCCAGCTCACCACCCCTGGGGGGGACAGATACGCAGTATTTT
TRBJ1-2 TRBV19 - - CASSMRTQANYGYTF TGTGCCAGTAGTATGAGGACGCAAGCTAACTATGGCTACACCTTC
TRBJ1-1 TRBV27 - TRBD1 CASRSGQGRRAFF TGTGCCAGCAGATCGGGACAGGGGCGTCGGGCTTTCTTT
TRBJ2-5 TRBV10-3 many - CAISESGLPETQYF TGTGCCATCAGTGAGTCGGGCCTTCCCGAGACCCAGTACTTC
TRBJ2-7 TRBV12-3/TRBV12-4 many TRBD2 CASSWTGGGEQYF TGTGCCAGCAGTTGGACGGGGGGAGGAGAGCAGTACTTC
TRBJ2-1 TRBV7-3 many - CASSGGNEQFF TGTGCCAGCAGCGGGGGTAATGAGCAGTTCTTC
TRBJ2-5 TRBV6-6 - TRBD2 CASSHRASGGQETQYF TGTGCCAGCAGCCACCGGGCTAGCGGGGGCCAAGAGACCCAGTACTTC
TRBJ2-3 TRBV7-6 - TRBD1 CASSKDRVADTQYF TGTGCCAGCAGCAAGGACAGGGTGGCAGATACGCAGTATTTT
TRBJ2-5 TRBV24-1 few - CATSDWASAETQYF TGTGCCACCAGTGATTGGGCTAGCGCGGAGACCCAGTACTTC
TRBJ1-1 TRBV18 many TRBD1 CASCRDRVNTEAFF TGTGCCAGCTGCCGGGACAGGGTGAACACTGAAGCTTTCTTT
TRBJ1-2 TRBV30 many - CAWTINRRGYTF TGTGCCTGGACTATTAACCGTCGGGGCTACACCTTC
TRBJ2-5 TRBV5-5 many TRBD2 CASSLALAGGQETQYF TGTGCCAGCAGCTTGGCATTAGCGGGGGGGCAAGAGACCCAGTACTTC
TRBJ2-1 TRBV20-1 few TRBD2 CSAKTSGGANEQFF TGCAGTGCTAAAACTAGCGGGGGGGCCAATGAGCAGTTCTTC